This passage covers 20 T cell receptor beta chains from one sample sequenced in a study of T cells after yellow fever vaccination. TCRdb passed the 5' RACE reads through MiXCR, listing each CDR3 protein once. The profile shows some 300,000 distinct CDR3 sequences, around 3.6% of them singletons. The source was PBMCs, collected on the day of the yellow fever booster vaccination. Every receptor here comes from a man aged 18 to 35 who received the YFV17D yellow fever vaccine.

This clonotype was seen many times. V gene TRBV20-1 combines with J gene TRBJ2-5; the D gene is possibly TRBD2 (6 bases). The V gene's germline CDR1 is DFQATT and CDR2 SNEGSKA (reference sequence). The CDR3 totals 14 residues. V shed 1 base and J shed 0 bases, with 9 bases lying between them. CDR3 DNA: TGCAGTGCTAGAGGGGGACTCGACCAAGAGACCCAGTACTTC. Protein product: CSARGGLDQETQYF.

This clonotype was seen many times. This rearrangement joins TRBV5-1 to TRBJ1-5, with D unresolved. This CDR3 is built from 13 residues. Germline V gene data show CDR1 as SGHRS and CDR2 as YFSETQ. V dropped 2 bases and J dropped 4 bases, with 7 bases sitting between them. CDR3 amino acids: CASSFGQNQPQHF. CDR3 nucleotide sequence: TGCGCCAGCAGCTTTGGGCAAAATCAGCCCCAGCATTTT.

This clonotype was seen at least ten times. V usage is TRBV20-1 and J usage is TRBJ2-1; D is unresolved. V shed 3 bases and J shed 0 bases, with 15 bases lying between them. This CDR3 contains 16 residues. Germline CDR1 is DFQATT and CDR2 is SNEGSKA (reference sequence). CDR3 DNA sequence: TGCAGTGCTAGGTGGAGTACTTCATCCTCCTACAATGAGCAGTTCTTC. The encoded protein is CSARWSTSSSYNEQFF.

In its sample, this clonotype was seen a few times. The CDR3 nucleotides are TGTGCCAGCAGCACCCGGGACCGTAGTCGCGAGCAGTACTTC. Translation gives CASSTRDRSREQYF. This rearrangement joins TRBV21-1 to TRBJ2-7; the D call TRBD1 from the table was never checked on the DNA. TRBV21-1 is a listed pseudogene. There are 14 residues in the CDR3.

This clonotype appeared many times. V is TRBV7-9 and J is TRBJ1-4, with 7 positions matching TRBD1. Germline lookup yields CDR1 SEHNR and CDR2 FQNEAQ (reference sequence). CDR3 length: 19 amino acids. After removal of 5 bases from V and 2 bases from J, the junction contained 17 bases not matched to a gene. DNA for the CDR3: TGTGCCAGCAGCCAACCCCGTAGCCCGGACAGGAAGACTAATGAAAAACTGTTTTTT. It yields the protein CASSQPRSPDRKTNEKLFF.

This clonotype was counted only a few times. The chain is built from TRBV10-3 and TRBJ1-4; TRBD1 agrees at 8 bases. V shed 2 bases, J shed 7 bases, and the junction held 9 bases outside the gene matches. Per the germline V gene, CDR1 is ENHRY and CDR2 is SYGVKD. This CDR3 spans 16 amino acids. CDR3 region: CAISEGQGPNGEKLFF. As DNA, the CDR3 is TGTGCCATCAGTGAGGGACAGGGACCTAACGGTGAAAAACTGTTTTTT.

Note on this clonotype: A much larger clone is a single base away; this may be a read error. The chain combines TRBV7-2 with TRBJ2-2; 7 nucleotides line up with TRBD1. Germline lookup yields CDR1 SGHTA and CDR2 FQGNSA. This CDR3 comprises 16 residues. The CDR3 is CGSTPRAGGNTGELFF. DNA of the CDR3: TGTGGCAGCACCCCCCGGGCAGGGGGTAACACCGGGGAGCTGTTTTTT.

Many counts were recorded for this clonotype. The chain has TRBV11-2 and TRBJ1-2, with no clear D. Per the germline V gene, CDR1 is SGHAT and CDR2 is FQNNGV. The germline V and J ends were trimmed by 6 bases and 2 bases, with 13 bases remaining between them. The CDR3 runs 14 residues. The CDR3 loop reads CASSRVPGNYGYTF. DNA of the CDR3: TGTGCCAGCAGTCGAGTTCCGGGAAACTATGGCTACACCTTC.

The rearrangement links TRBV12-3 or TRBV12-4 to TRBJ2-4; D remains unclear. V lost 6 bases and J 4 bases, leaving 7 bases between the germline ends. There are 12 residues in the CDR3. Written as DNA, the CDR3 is TGTGCCAGCAGCCATCTGAAAAACATTCAGTACTTC. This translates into CASSHLKNIQYF.

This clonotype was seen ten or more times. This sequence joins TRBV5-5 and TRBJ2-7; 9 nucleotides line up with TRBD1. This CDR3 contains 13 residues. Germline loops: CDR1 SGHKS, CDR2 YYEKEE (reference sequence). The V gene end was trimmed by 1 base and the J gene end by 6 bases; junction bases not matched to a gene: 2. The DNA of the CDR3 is TGTGCCAGCAGCTTGACAGGGGGCGGCGAGCAGTACGTC. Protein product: CASSLTGGGEQYV.

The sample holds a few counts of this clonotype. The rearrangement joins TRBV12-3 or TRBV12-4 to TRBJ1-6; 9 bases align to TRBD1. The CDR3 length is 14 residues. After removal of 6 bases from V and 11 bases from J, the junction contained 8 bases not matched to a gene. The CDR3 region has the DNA TGTGCCAGCAGAAGACAGGGGGTAAATCCACCCCTCCACTTT. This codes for CASRRQGVNPPLHF.

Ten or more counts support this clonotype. In DNA form, the CDR3 reads TGTGCCAGCAGTTTTCAAGGGCTCGGCTATGGCTACACCTTC. It specifies CASSFQGLGYGYTF. The rearrangement joins TRBV6-2 or TRBV6-3 to TRBJ1-2; D remains ambiguous. The CDR3 loop spans 14 amino acids. Deletions cut 4 bases from V and 4 bases from J, with 13 bases between. Germline CDR1 reads MNHEY; CDR2 reads SVGEGT.

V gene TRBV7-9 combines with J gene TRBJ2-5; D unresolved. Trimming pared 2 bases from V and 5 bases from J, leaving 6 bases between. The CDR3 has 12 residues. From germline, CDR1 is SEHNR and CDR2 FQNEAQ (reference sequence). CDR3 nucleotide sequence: TGTGCCAGCAGCTTAAAGTGGGAGACCCAGTACTTC. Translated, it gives CASSLKWETQYF.

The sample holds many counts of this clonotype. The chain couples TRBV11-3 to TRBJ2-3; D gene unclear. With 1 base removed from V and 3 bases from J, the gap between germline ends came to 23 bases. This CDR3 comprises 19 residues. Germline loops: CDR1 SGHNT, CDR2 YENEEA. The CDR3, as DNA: TGTGCCAGCAGCTTAGCGGGCCCCTCGGGCTGGCTGGGGACAGATACGCAGTATTTT. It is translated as CASSLAGPSGWLGTDTQYF. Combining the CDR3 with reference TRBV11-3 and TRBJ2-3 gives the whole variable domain EAGVVQSPRYKIIEKKQPVAFWCNPISGHNTLYWYLQNLGQGPELLIRYENEEAVDDSQLPKDRFSAERLKGVDSTLKIQPAELGDSAVYLCASSLAGPSGWLGTDTQYFGPGTRLTVL.

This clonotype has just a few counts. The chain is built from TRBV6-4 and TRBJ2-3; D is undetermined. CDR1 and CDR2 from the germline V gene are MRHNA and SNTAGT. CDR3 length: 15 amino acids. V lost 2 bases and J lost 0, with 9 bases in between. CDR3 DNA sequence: TGTGCCAGCAGTGACCGGGTCGGTAGCACAGATACGCAGTATTTT. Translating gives CASSDRVGSTDTQYF.

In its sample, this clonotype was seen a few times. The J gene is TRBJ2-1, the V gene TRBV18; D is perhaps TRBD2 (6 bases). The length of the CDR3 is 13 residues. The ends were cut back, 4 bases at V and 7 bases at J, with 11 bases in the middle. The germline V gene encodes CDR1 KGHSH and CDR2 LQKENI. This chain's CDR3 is CASSLQAGNEQFF. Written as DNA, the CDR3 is TGTGCCAGCTCACTTCAGGCGGGGAATGAGCAGTTCTTC.

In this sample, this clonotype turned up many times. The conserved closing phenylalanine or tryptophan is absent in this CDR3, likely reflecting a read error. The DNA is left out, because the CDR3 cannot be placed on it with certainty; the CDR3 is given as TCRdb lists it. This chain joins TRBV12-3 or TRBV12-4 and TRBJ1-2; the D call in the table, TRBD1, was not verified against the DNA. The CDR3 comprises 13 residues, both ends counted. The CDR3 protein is CASSLGRDSPSSL.

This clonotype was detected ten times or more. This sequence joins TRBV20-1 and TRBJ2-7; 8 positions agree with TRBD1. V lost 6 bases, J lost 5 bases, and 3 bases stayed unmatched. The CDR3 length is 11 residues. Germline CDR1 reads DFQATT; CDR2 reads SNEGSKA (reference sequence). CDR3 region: CSAQGDDEQYF. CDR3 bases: TGCAGTGCACAGGGGGATGACGAGCAGTACTTC.

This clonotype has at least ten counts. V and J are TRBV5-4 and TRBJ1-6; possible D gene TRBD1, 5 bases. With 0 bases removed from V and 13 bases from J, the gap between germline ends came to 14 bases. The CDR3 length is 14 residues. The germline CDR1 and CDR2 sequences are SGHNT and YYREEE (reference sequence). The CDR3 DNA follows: TGTGCCAGCAGCTTGGCCGGGACCGTGGGGCCCCTCCACTTT. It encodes CASSLAGTVGPLHF. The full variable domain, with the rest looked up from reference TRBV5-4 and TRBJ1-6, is ETGVTQSPTHLIKTRGQQVTLRCSSQSGHNTVSWYQQALGQGPQFIFQYYREEENGRGNFPPRFSGLQFPNYSSELNVNALELDDSALYLCASSLAGTVGPLHFGNGTRLTVT.

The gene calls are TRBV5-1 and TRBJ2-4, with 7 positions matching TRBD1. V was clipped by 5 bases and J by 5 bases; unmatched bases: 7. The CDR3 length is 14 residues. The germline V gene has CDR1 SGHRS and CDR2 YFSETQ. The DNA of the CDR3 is TGCGCCAGCAGTTTTGCAGGACAGGAAAACATTCAGTACTTC. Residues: CASSFAGQENIQYF.